This T cell receptor beta chain originates from a study of CD8+CD57+ T cells in acquired aplastic anemia. Trimming at V came to 6 bases and at J to 3 bases, leaving 5 bases not matched to a gene. Germline V lookup: CDR1 ENHRY, CDR2 SYGVKD. The CDR3 covers 15 residues. TCR beta VDJ combinations and CDR3 sequences were profiled from genomic DNA. Using its own MiXCR run on the reads, TCRdb lists one record per CDR3 protein. The sample comprises 180,000 or so distinct CDR3 sequences, about half of which are singletons, and approximately 2.9% rests with the top ten. The sample consisted of sorted CD4+, CD8+, or CD8+CD57+ T cells (not recorded which) from PBMCs. The TCR sequence derives from a human donor in good health. V and J are TRBV10-3 and TRBJ2-1, with 10 bases that match TRBD2. In DNA, the CDR3 is TGTGCCATCAGCGCCGGGACTAGCGACTACAATGAGCAGTTCTTC. Amino acids: CAISAGTSDYNEQFF.